Listed below are T cell receptor beta chains from one sample, sequenced in a study of shared clonotypes between healthy human individuals. Assay: immunoSEQ multiplex PCR; the TCRdb copy retains only in-frame clones and omits some. The sample records millions of clones, 93% being singletons. Sequencing was done on a sample of naive CD8+ T cells from PBMCs. Receptor source: a man aged 18 to 29 in good health. Some clones in this sample may be carry-over from other donors' samples. Both conserved end residues are part of each CDR3. The size entry is marked missing in some rows and otherwise reads once, few, many or a size class.

clone_size j_call v_call cdr3_aa
. TRBJ1-2 TRBV28 CASSFPRAGSYGYTF
few TRBJ2-7 TRBV4-1 CASSEGLAGPYEQYF
. TRBJ2-3 TRBV7-6 CASSLTAGVRDTDTQYF
once TRBJ2-6 TRBV10-3 CAISVETADSGANVLTF
. TRBJ2-3 TRBV7-6 CASRPTGGLEDTQYF
once TRBJ2-3 TRBV29-1 CSGHHRSSTDTQYF
. TRBJ2-1 TRBV9 CASSEGLGAGNEQFF
. TRBJ2-1 TRBV5-6 CASSLGSSYNEQFF
. TRBJ2-3 TRBV4-1 CASSLLRGVQGTDTQYF
. TRBJ1-4 TRBV29-1 CSVVTQGSEEKLFF
. TRBJ2-1 TRBV27 CASSLFPMNEQFF
. TRBJ2-3 TRBV19 CASSMGPGTTDTQYF
. TRBJ1-1 TRBV27 CASSMGSWGTEAFF
. TRBJ2-6 TRBV9 CASSVDGTGANVLTF
. TRBJ2-5 TRBV27 CASSSRGQGETQYF
. TRBJ2-7 TRBV27 CASSSLSGLSYEQYF
. TRBJ2-3 TRBV25-1 CASSGSGFLTDTQYF
. TRBJ2-7 TRBV7-2 CASSRGGAGSYEQYF
. TRBJ2-1 TRBV5-1 CASSATTSGSYNEQFF
. TRBJ2-7 TRBV30 CAWSLVLSFNEQYF
. TRBJ2-1 TRBV27 CASSLWATGLDNEQFF
. TRBJ2-2 TRBV6-5 CASSYQGDTGELFF
. TRBJ1-5 TRBV30 CAWSYDLKDRGRQPQHF
. TRBJ2-1 TRBV18 CASSPRRIREATYNEQFF
. TRBJ2-2 TRBV6-5 CASSYTPEANTGELFF
once TRBJ2-3 TRBV28 CASTYIGPATDTQYF
. TRBJ2-7 TRBV9 CASSPSSKHEQYF
. TRBJ1-2 TRBV9 CASNKDRAYGYTF
. TRBJ2-1 TRBV29-1 CSVEVSGGAVNEQFF
. TRBJ2-7 TRBV28 CASSLFSAGEHYEQYF
. TRBJ2-7 TRBV9 CASSEQGSSYEQYF
. TRBJ2-7 TRBV9 CASSLGPGDTYEQYF
. TRBJ2-7 TRBV6-5 CASTPGQGDGREQYF
. TRBJ2-7 TRBV28 CASSSLVVGGTFTYEQYF
. TRBJ2-7 TRBV6-4 CASSRPSVPSYEQYF
few TRBJ1-1 TRBV10-3 CAISSTGRILNTEAFF
. TRBJ2-1 TRBV7-3 CASSRWGTSGNEQFF
once TRBJ2-7 TRBV10-1 CASSSGRAYEQYF
. TRBJ2-2 TRBV15 CATSRDLPYDTGELFF
. TRBJ2-1 TRBV6-1 CASIRGWDEQFF
. TRBJ2-7 TRBV19 CASSWFAGSSYEQYF
. TRBJ2-7 TRBV27 CASSPEGLRSPYEQYF
. TRBJ2-7 TRBV27 CASSLVESYEQYF
. TRBJ2-3 TRBV5-1 CASSLVSRLAGTDTQYF
. TRBJ2-7 TRBV4-1 CASSSTDTSYEQYF
. TRBJ1-3 TRBV5-4 CASSSPGPSSGNTIYF
. TRBJ1-2 TRBV29-1 CSAYTGTGGGYTF
. TRBJ1-4 TRBV10-2 CASSRTENEKLFF
. TRBJ2-1 TRBV5-6 CASSLVSTYNEQFF
. TRBJ2-1 TRBV18 CASSPPSGNNEQFF
once TRBJ2-1 TRBV7-9 CASSSTPAGRGNEQFF